Below are 27 T cell receptor beta chains sequenced from a single sample in a study of response to subunit inactivated influenza vaccine. TCRdb redid the calling of the RT-PCR reads with MiXCR, one entry per CDR3 protein. Seen here are about 240,000 distinct CDR3 sequences, 12% observed once, and the top ten hold under 10%. Specimen: non-naive T cells sorted from PBMCs, collected 14 to 15 days before vaccination. Receptors originate from a man aged 50 to 59 who received an inactivated influenza vaccine.

V and J are TRBV12-3 or TRBV12-4 and TRBJ2-1, with D possibly being TRBD2 (6 bases). The CDR3 loop spans 14 amino acids. V was trimmed by 2 bases and J by 9 bases, leaving 14 bases between them. The CDR3: CASSLSFGGGEQFF. The CDR3 nucleotides read TGTGCCAGCAGTTTAAGCTTCGGGGGAGGTGAGCAGTTCTTC.

This clonotype appeared many times. The J gene is TRBJ2-1, the V gene TRBV5-1, with 12 bases that match TRBD2. With V trimmed by 4 bases and J by 7 bases, 3 bases remained unmatched. This CDR3 region has 14 residues. Germline V gene data show CDR1 as SGHRS and CDR2 as YFSETQ. CDR3 residues: CASSELAGGNEQFF. In DNA form, the CDR3 reads TGCGCCAGCAGCGAGCTAGCGGGAGGGAATGAGCAGTTCTTC.

This clonotype was seen at least ten times. This chain links TRBV5-5 with TRBJ2-7; 8 positions match TRBD1. Germline V gives CDR1 SGHKS, CDR2 YYEKEE (reference sequence). CDR3 length equals 15 residues. V gave up 0 bases and J gave up 6 bases; unmatched junction bases: 8. The CDR3 region is CASSLAGTGDAEQYF. The CDR3 region has the DNA TGTGCCAGCAGCTTGGCCGGGACAGGTGATGCCGAGCAGTACTTC.

V is TRBV29-1 and J is TRBJ1-2; D possibly corresponds to TRBD1 (5 bases). Trimming shortened V by 5 bases and J by 3 bases, and 7 bases separated the two germline ends. The CDR3 contains 11 residues. The germline CDR1 and CDR2 sequences are SQVTM and ANQGSEA. This CDR3 is CSVRGDYGYTF. The CDR3 nucleotides are TGCAGCGTTAGAGGGGACTATGGCTACACCTTC.

This clonotype was counted only a few times. The V call is TRBV20-1, the J call TRBJ2-1; D gene unclear. The CDR3 totals 15 residues. Germline V CDR1 and CDR2: DFQATT, SNEGSKA (reference sequence). Trimming removed 3 bases from V and 0 bases from J, with 12 bases in between. This chain's CDR3 is CSASGPYSSYNEQFF. The CDR3 DNA sequence: TGCAGTGCTAGCGGACCATACAGCTCCTACAATGAGCAGTTCTTC.

In this sample, this clonotype turned up many times. The chain has TRBV11-2 and TRBJ2-7; D call uncertain. The CDR3 consists of 14 residues. The germline gives CDR1 SGHAT, CDR2 FQNNGV. Trimming removed 5 bases at V and 3 bases at J, with 14 bases between. CDR3 nucleotides: TGTGCCAGCAGCCCCCAATCGGACGACTACGAGCAGTACTTC. Translating it yields CASSPQSDDYEQYF.

This clonotype was detected only a few times. The V call is TRBV7-2, the J call TRBJ2-2; possibly TRBD1 or TRBD2 for D (6 bases each). The CDR3 runs to 15 residues. V shed 7 bases and J shed 3 bases, with 15 bases lying between them. The germline V gene has CDR1 SGHTA and CDR2 FQGNSA. Here the CDR3 DNA reads TGTGCCAGCACGATGTGGGGGGCTGACACCGGGGAGCTGTTTTTT. It encodes CASTMWGADTGELFF. The whole variable domain, filled in from reference TRBV7-2 and TRBJ2-2, reads GAGVSQSPSNKVTEKGKDVELRCDPISGHTALYWYRQSLGQGLEFLIYFQGNSAPDKSGLPSDRFSAERTGGSVSTLTIQRTQQEDSAVYLCASTMWGADTGELFFGEGSRLTVL.

This clonotype was recorded at least ten times. The chain uses TRBV6-2 or TRBV6-3 and TRBJ1-1; D perhaps matches TRBD1 (5 bases). V gave up 5 bases and J gave up 5 bases, with 12 bases separating them. Germline loops: CDR1 MNHEY, CDR2 SVGEGT. The CDR3 is made up of 13 amino acids. The CDR3 region is CASSRGVGTEAFF. For the CDR3, the DNA is TGTGCCAGCAGTCGGGGGGTAGGGACTGAAGCTTTCTTT.

This clonotype was detected only a few times. V gene TRBV6-2 or TRBV6-3 combines with J gene TRBJ2-7, with D possibly TRBD1 on 5 matching bases. V was cut by 7 bases and J by 5 bases, with 18 bases left in between. Germline CDR1 reads MNHEY; CDR2 reads SVGEGT. The CDR3 consists of 14 residues. In DNA form, the CDR3 reads TGTGCCAGCATGTTATCCCCCAGGGTCCACGAGCAGTACTTC. Translation gives CASMLSPRVHEQYF.

This clonotype was seen many times. The chain has TRBV6-1 and TRBJ1-4; D is uncertain. There are 15 residues in the CDR3. Germline V gene sequence: CDR1 MNHNS, CDR2 SASEGT. V was shortened by 6 bases and J by 3 bases, with 14 bases between the two germline ends. The CDR3 DNA sequence: TGTGCCAGCAGGAACCAGCCAGCCTCTAATGAAAAACTGTTTTTT. It specifies CASRNQPASNEKLFF.

This clonotype was recorded a few times. CDR3 coding DNA: TGTGCCACCGGGGGACAATCGGGAGATACGCAGTATTTT. Residues: CATGGQSGDTQYF. This rearrangement joins TRBV24-1 to TRBJ2-3; D perhaps matches TRBD1 (6 bases). Trimming pared 9 bases from V and 5 bases from J, leaving 14 bases between. This CDR3 region has 13 residues. The V gene's germline CDR1 is KGHDR and CDR2 SFDVKD.

There are a few counts of this clonotype. The rearrangement uses TRBV10-3 and TRBJ2-1, with a weak D call TRBD1 (6 bases). Per germline, CDR1 ENHRY and CDR2 SYGVKD. The V end was cut by 6 bases, the J end by 7 bases, with 16 bases between. There are 14 residues in the CDR3. DNA for the CDR3: TGTGCCATCAGCACCCAGACGCAGGGGAATGAGCAGTTCTTC. It codes for CAISTQTQGNEQFF.

This clonotype has more than one count but fewer than ten. The chain links TRBV20-1 to TRBJ2-2; tentatively, D is TRBD1 (5 bases). The CDR3 contains 17 residues. CDR1 and CDR2 (germline): DFQATT, SNEGSKA (reference sequence). V was trimmed by 1 base and J by 3 bases, leaving 18 bases between them. The CDR3 protein is CSARGLPGRQHTGELFF. CDR3 nucleotide sequence: TGCAGTGCTAGAGGGCTTCCGGGTCGACAGCACACCGGGGAGCTGTTTTTT.

This clonotype was detected many times. The chain links TRBV24-1 to TRBJ2-5, with 9 bases that match TRBD2. Germline V gives CDR1 KGHDR, CDR2 SFDVKD. This CDR3 has 16 residues. V lost 3 bases and J lost 4; bases outside the gene matches: 8. CDR3 in DNA: TGTGCCACCAGTGATGCGCTAGCGGGGAGGGCAGAGACCCAGTACTTC. It translates to CATSDALAGRAETQYF.

This clonotype has more than one count but fewer than ten. The chain combines TRBV10-3 with TRBJ2-7, with D unresolved. The CDR3 has 12 residues. V lost 3 bases and J lost 6, with 9 bases in between. The germline V gene encodes CDR1 ENHRY and CDR2 SYGVKD. The DNA for the CDR3 is TGTGCCATCAGTGAATCGGCCTCCGAGCAGTACTTC. Its protein product is CAISESASEQYF.

This chain connects TRBV4-3 to TRBJ1-6; D is possibly TRBD1 (5 bases). This CDR3 region has 17 residues. Per the germline V gene, CDR1 is LGHNA and CDR2 is YSLEER. V shed 0 bases and J shed 0 bases, with 9 bases lying between them. The CDR3 DNA is TGCGCCAGCAGCCAAGATCGGGGCAACTCCTATAATTCACCCCTCCACTTT. Protein: CASSQDRGNSYNSPLHF.

The chain couples TRBV7-9 to TRBJ2-1; 9 positions match TRBD2. CDR1 and CDR2 from the germline V gene are SEHNR and FQNEAQ (reference sequence). The CDR3 consists of 14 residues. V lost 2 bases to trimming and J lost 15 bases; unmatched junction nucleotides: 11. The CDR3 region is CASSLSASGTPLFF. In nucleotides, the CDR3 is TGTGCCAGCAGCTTATCGGCTAGCGGGACCCCTTTGTTCTTC.

This clonotype came up many times. This chain joins TRBV5-1 and TRBJ1-5, with D unresolved. The CDR3 runs to 16 residues. Deletions cut 4 bases from V and 0 bases from J, with 14 bases between. Germline values: CDR1 SGHRS, CDR2 YFSETQ. The CDR3: CASSIGRSDSNQPQHF. DNA for the CDR3: TGCGCCAGCAGCATAGGACGGAGCGATAGCAATCAGCCCCAGCATTTT.

Only a few counts were recorded for this clonotype. The chain combines TRBV7-9 with TRBJ2-1; 9 positions agree with TRBD1. This CDR3 comprises 14 residues. Germline CDR1 reads SEHNR; CDR2 reads FQNEAQ (reference sequence). The V segment lost 4 bases and the J segment 5 bases; nucleotides outside the gene matches: 3. The CDR3 here is CASSSGTGHNEQFF. The CDR3 bases are TGTGCCAGCAGCTCCGGGACAGGGCACAATGAGCAGTTCTTC.

The genes are TRBV6-1 and TRBJ2-7, with a weak D call TRBD2 (7 bases). This CDR3 is 16 amino acids long. Germline V gene sequence: CDR1 MNHNS, CDR2 SASEGT. Trimming took off 4 bases at V and 2 bases at J, with 18 bases between the two ends. In DNA form, the CDR3 reads TGTGCCAGCAGTGTGCGGGGCGGGGGCGAACCCTACGAGCAGTACTTC. Translation: CASSVRGGGEPYEQYF.

The chain combines TRBV12-3 or TRBV12-4 with TRBJ1-2, with D uncertain. The V end was cut by 2 bases, the J end by 5 bases, with 12 bases between. The CDR3 totals 14 residues. The CDR3 reads CASSLSGSVYGYTF. CDR3 nucleotides: TGTGCCAGCAGTTTATCGGGCAGTGTGTATGGCTACACCTTC.

This clonotype was detected many times. The chain couples TRBV9 to TRBJ2-1; tentatively, D is TRBD2 (8 bases). CDR3 length equals 17 residues. CDR1 and CDR2 (germline): SGDLS, YYNGEE. The ends were cut back, 0 bases at V and 6 bases at J, with 19 bases in the middle. The CDR3 region has the DNA TGTGCCAGCAGCGTAGGCCCACTAGCGGCAGGGGGCAATGAGCAGTTCTTC. This translates into CASSVGPLAAGGNEQFF.

The table lists this clonotype with many counts. The DNA of the CDR3 is TGTGCCACCAGTGATGGATCCCGGGGCGCCTCCTCTGGGGCCAACGTCCTGACTTTC. Protein product: CATSDGSRGASSGANVLTF. The chain is built from TRBV24-1 and TRBJ2-6; either TRBD1 or TRBD2 may supply D (5 bases each). Germline V gene lookup returns CDR1 KGHDR and CDR2 SFDVKD. The CDR3 is 19 amino acids. The V and J ends lost 3 bases and 0 bases respectively, with 17 bases between them.

This sequence joins TRBV6-2 or TRBV6-3 and TRBJ2-7; TRBD2 aligns across 12 bases. The trim removed 6 bases at V and 7 bases at J, leaving 7 bases unmatched. CDR1 is MNHEY, CDR2 SVGEGT, per germline. The CDR3 runs 14 residues. The CDR3 region has the DNA TGTGCCAGCAGACGACTAGCGGGAGTGAGAGAGCAGTACTTC. As protein: CASRRLAGVREQYF.

The V and J genes are TRBV4-1 and TRBJ2-7, with no clear D. V was pared by 0 bases and J by 0 bases, with 9 bases between. CDR1 and CDR2 (germline): MGHRA, YSYEKL. The CDR3 loop spans 15 amino acids. The CDR3 DNA sequence: TGCGCCAGCAGCCAAGATGAGAAGAGCTCCTACGAGCAGTACTTC. It translates to CASSQDEKSSYEQYF.

This clonotype occurred a few times. V is TRBV29-1 and J is TRBJ2-1, with D uncertain. Germline V gene data show CDR1 as SQVTM and CDR2 as ANQGSEA. CDR3 length equals 13 residues. The V and J ends lost 7 bases and 4 bases respectively, with 14 bases between them. The CDR3 is CSAGMISYNEQFF. The CDR3, as DNA: TGCAGCGCAGGAATGATCAGTTACAATGAGCAGTTCTTC.

This clonotype was observed a few times. The chain couples TRBV15 to TRBJ2-1, with 11 bases fitting TRBD2. Trimming at V came to 5 bases and at J to 4 bases, leaving 4 bases not matched to a gene. CDR1 and CDR2 (germline): LNHNV, YYDKDF (reference sequence). The CDR3 length is 15 residues. The CDR3 sequence: CATSRTSGGYNEQFF. CDR3 coding DNA: TGTGCCACCAGCCGAACTAGCGGGGGTTACAATGAGCAGTTCTTC. The full variable domain, completed using reference TRBV15 and TRBJ2-1, is DAMVIQNPRYQVTQFGKPVTLSCSQTLNHNVMYWYQQKSSQAPKLLFHYYDKDFNNEADTPDNFQSRRPNTSFCFLDIRSPGLGDTAMYLCATSRTSGGYNEQFFGPGTRLTVL.